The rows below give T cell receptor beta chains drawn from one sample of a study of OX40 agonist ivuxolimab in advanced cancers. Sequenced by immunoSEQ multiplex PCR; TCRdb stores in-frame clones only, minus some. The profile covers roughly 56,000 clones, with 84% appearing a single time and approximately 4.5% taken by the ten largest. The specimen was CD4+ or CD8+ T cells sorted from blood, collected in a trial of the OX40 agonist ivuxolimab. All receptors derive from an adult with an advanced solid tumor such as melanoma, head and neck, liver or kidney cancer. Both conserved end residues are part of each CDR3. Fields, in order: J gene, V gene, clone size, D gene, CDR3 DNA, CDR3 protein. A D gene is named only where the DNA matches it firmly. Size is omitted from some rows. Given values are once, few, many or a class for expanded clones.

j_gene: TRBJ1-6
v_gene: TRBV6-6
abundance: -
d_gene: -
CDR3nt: TGTGCCAGCAGTTATCAGGTGTCCTATAATTCACCCCTCCACTTT
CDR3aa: CASSYQVSYNSPLHF

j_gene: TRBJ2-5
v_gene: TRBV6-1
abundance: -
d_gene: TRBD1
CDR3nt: TGTGCCAGCAGGCCGGGACAGGGAGGAGAGACCCAGTACTTC
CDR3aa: CASRPGQGGETQYF

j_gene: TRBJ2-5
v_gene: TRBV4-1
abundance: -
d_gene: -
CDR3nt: TGCGCCAGCAGCCAATGGCGGATGGAGACCCAGTACTTC
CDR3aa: CASSQWRMETQYF

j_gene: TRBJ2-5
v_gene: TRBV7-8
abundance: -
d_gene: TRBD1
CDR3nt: TGTGCCAGCAGCTTAATCGGTCGATTATGGACAGGCGATAAAGAGACCCAGTACTTC
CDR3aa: CASSLIGRLWTGDKETQYF

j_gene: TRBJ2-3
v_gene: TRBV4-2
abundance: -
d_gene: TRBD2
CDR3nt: TGTGCCAGCAGCCCTGGAGGGGTTGGCGGGGGGGCGGGGACAGATACGCAGTATTTT
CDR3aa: CASSPGGVGGGAGTDTQYF

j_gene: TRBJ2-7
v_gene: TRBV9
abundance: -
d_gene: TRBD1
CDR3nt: TGTGCCAGCAGCTACGGGACAGGGCCCTACGAGCAGTACTTC
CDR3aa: CASSYGTGPYEQYF

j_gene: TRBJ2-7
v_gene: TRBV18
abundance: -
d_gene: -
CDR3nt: TGTGCCAGCTCACCAGGAGACGCAATCGAGCAGTACTTC
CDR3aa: CASSPGDAIEQYF

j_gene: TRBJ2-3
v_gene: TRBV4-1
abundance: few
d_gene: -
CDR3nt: TGCGCCAGCAGCCAAGACCGGGGGTTTAGCACAGATACGCAGTATTTT
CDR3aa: CASSQDRGFSTDTQYF

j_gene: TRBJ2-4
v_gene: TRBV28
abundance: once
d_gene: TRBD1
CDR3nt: TGTGCCAGCAGTCCAGGGGGAGAAGCCAAAAACATTCAGTACTTC
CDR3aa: CASSPGGEAKNIQYF

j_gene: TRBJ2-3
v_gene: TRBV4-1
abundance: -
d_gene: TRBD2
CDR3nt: TGCGCCAGCAGCCAAGATTTAGGGGTAGCGGGAGGCGGAGATACGCAGTATTTT
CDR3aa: CASSQDLGVAGGGDTQYF

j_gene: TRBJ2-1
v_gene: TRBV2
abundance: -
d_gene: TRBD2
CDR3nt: TGTGCCAGCAGGAGTACTAGCGGGAGTTCCTACAATGAGCAGTTCTTC
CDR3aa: CASRSTSGSSYNEQFF

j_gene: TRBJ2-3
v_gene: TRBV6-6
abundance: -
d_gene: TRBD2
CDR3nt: TGTGCCAGCAGTTTACGACTAGCGGGAGATACGCAGTATTTT
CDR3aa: CASSLRLAGDTQYF

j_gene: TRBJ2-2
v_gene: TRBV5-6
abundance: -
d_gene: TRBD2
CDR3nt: TGTGCCAGCAGCTCGCCGGGACTAGCGGGAGTCGGGGAGCTGTTTTTT
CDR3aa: CASSSPGLAGVGELFF

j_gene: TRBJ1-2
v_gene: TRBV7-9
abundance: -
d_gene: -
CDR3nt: TGTGCCAGCAGCCTAGAAATGGCGAACTATGGCTACACCTTC
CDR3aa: CASSLEMANYGYTF

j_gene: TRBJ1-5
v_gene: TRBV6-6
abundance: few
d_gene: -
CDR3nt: TGTGCCAGCAGCCCCTCCGCCGTCCAGCATTTT
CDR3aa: CASSPSAVQHF

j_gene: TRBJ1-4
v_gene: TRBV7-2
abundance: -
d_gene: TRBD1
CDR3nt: TGTGCCAGCAGCGAGGGGACAGGGGGAAGGTTTGAAAAACTGTTTTTT
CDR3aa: CASSEGTGGRFEKLFF

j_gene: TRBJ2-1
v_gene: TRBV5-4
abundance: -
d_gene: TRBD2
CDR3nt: TGTGCCAGCTCCGTGGGCGGGGGACCCTCCTACAATGAGCAGTTCTTC
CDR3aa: CASSVGGGPSYNEQFF

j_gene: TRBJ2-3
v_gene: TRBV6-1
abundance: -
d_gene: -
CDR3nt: TGTGCCAGCAGAGGGGGTTCTAGCACAGATACGCAGTATTTT
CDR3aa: CASRGGSSTDTQYF

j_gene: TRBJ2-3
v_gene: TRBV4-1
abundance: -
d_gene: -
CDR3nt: TGCGCCAGCAGCCGTCGGGGCGGGGAGGTGGGAAGCACAGATACGCAGTATTTT
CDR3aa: CASSRRGGEVGSTDTQYF

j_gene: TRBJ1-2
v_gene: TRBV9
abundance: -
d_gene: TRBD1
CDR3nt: TGTGCCAGCAGCGTCCTGGGACAGGGGGCTTTTGGCTACACCTTC
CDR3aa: CASSVLGQGAFGYTF